This T cell receptor beta chain emerged from a study of HIV-infected children after antiretroviral therapy interruption. This clonotype has ten or more counts. Described treatment: PENTA 11 planned treatment interruption arm or continuous ART arm. V lost 3 bases to trimming and J lost 10 bases, with 10 bases between them. The CDR3 is made up of 12 amino acids. Germline CDR1 and CDR2: SNHLY and FYNNEI. Unique molecular identifiers were included in an RNA-based 3' RACE TCR library. TCRdb reprocessed the 3' RACE reads with MiXCR, giving one entry per CDR3 protein. The sample holds some 51,000 distinct CDR3 sequences, roughly 4.5% seen once.

This chain joins TRBV2 and TRBJ2-1; D is unresolved. This clonotype originated in a pool of human donors with HIV. Specimen: CD45RA+ CD4+ T cells from PBMCs, pooled from several time points, collected from a donor given antiretroviral therapy, either interrupted or continuous. Documented subset: naive CD4+ CD45RA+ CD45RO- T cells. CDR3 DNA: TGTGCCAGCAGTGAGGTAGCTTACGAGCAGTTCTTC. It specifies CASSEVAYEQFF. The complete variable domain, with remaining parts taken from reference TRBV2 and TRBJ2-1, reads EPEVTQTPSHQVTQMGQEVILRCVPISNHLYFYWYRQILGQKVEFLVSFYNNEISEKSEIFDDQFSVERPDGSNFTLKIRSTKLEDSAMYFCASSEVAYEQFFGPGTRLTVL.